These 28 T cell receptor beta chains share one sample of origin, sequenced in a study of PD-1 blockade in classical Hodgkin lymphoma (dated by TCRdb to about 2020). What the time point label conveys for this sample: cycle 1 day 1 (C1D1), immediately before nivolumab initiation. Every trial patient had relapsed after autologous stem cell transplantation, and cohorts A, B and C differed in prior brentuximab vedotin exposure. Receptor amplification or capture employed the immunoSEQ multiplex PCR assay. TCRdb holds this immuneACCESS table with in-frame rearrangements only. Some clones are missing; in checked studies, unresolved V genes explain under half, and the rest has no known cause. A total of roughly 60,000 clones appear in this sample, over 85% of them only once. Around 9.7% of the sample lies in the top ten. The material sequenced was peripheral blood mononuclear cells (PBMCs), taken at baseline. Receptor source: a human donor with classical Hodgkin lymphoma.

This clone was seen once. The chain carries TRBV10-2 and TRBJ1-1, with D maybe TRBD1 (6 bases). V lost 6 bases and J lost 1, with 15 bases in between. Germline V gene sequence: CDR1 WSHSY, CDR2 SAAADI. This CDR3 contains 15 residues. The CDR3 protein is CASSKGQHGNTEAFF. The CDR3, as DNA: TGCGCCAGCAGCAAAGGACAGCACGGGAACACTGAAGCTTTCTTT.

The V and J genes are TRBV27 and TRBJ2-1; TRBD2 matches at 7 bases. Germline CDR1 and CDR2: MNHEY and SMNVEV (reference sequence). The CDR3 spans 15 residues. The V segment lost 3 bases and the J segment 6 bases; nucleotides outside the gene matches: 8. CDR3 bases: TGTGCCAGCAGTTTCGGTGGGGGGGTGGGCAATGAGCAGTTCTTC. This sequence encodes CASSFGGGVGNEQFF.

About this clone itself: The junction does not match germline at one end; this may be a read error. This CDR3 is CSVEDRGRETQYF. The CDR3 coding sequence is TGCAGCGTCGAAGACAGGGGGCGCGAGACCCAGTACTTC. J is TRBJ2-5 and V is TRBV29-1; 10 nucleotides match TRBD1. The CDR3 has 13 residues. Germline V gene data show CDR1 as SQVTM and CDR2 as ANQGSEA.

V usage is TRBV7-6 and J usage is TRBJ2-1; TRBD1 might be the D (5 bases). With 3 bases removed from V and 4 bases from J, the gap between germline ends came to 16 bases. Per germline, CDR1 SGHVS and CDR2 FNYEAQ. The CDR3 has 16 residues. CDR3 loop: CASSFAVLGAYNEQFF. The DNA of the CDR3 is TGTGCCAGCAGCTTCGCGGTGCTTGGGGCTTACAATGAGCAGTTCTTC.

V is TRBV28 and J is TRBJ2-7; D unclear. The CDR3 is 13 residues long. Germline V gene sequence: CDR1 MDHEN, CDR2 SYDVKM. Trimming removed 8 bases at V and 0 bases at J, with 11 bases between. DNA of the CDR3: TGTGCCAGCCGACCGTCCGGCTCCTACGAGCAGTACTTC. The encoded protein is CASRPSGSYEQYF.

The gene calls are TRBV6-6 and TRBJ1-3, with 7 bases that match TRBD1. The germline gives CDR1 MNHNY, CDR2 SVGAGI (reference sequence). After removal of 0 bases from V and 4 bases from J, the junction contained 6 bases not matched to a gene. The CDR3 covers 16 residues. The CDR3 region has the DNA TGTGCCAGCAGTTACTCGGGGCAGGGGGTAGGAAACACCATATATTTT. It encodes CASSYSGQGVGNTIYF.

The chain is built from TRBV19 and TRBJ2-2; no clear D gene. CDR3 size: 15 residues. CDR1 and CDR2 (germline): LNHDA, SQIVND (reference sequence). V was pared by 4 bases and J by 1 base, with 10 bases between. The CDR3: CASSTPSKNTGELFF. The CDR3 region has the DNA TGTGCCAGTAGTACCCCCTCCAAGAACACCGGGGAGCTGTTTTTT.

This clone was recorded once. The chain couples TRBV11-2 to TRBJ2-7, with D possibly being TRBD1 (6 bases). Germline CDR1 and CDR2: SGHAT and FQNNGV. This CDR3 region has 14 residues. V gave up 1 base and J gave up 3 bases, with 10 bases separating them. The CDR3 is CASSLVTGNYEQYF. As DNA, the CDR3 is TGTGCCAGCAGCTTAGTTACAGGGAACTACGAGCAGTACTTC.

The chain combines TRBV7-9 with TRBJ1-6; D is possibly TRBD1 (6 bases). CDR1 is SEHNR, CDR2 FQNEAQ, per germline (reference sequence). The CDR3 has 14 residues. The V gene lost 4 bases and the J gene lost 7 bases, with 11 bases spanning the gap. The DNA of the CDR3 is TGTGCCAGCAGCTCGGACAGTTCCAATTCACCCCTCCACTTT. Translation: CASSSDSSNSPLHF.

V usage is TRBV7-9 and J usage is TRBJ1-4; tentative D call: TRBD1 (5 bases). Germline-derived CDR1 and CDR2 are SEHNR and FQNEAQ (reference sequence). V lost 1 base to trimming and J lost 1 base, with 10 bases between them. The CDR3 length is 16 residues. In DNA form, the CDR3 reads TGTGCCAGCAGCTTAGGCAGGGCCGTAACTAATGAAAAACTGTTTTTT. It encodes CASSLGRAVTNEKLFF.

This clone occurred once. The gene calls are TRBV6-5 and TRBJ2-7; D remains unclear. V was shortened by 3 bases and J by 6 bases, with 18 bases between the two germline ends. The germline gives CDR1 MNHEY, CDR2 SVGAGI. The CDR3 sequence is 15 residues long. CDR3 sequence reads: CASSYSRASGAEQYF. For the CDR3, the DNA is TGTGCCAGCAGTTATAGTCGGGCATCAGGTGCCGAGCAGTACTTC.

The chain joins TRBV19 to TRBJ2-1; 7 nucleotides agree with TRBD1. Germline V gene data show CDR1 as LNHDA and CDR2 as SQIVND (reference sequence). The CDR3 spans 13 residues. The V gene end was trimmed by 6 bases and the J gene end by 7 bases; junction bases not matched to a gene: 6. The CDR3 protein is CASSLIRGNEQFF. The CDR3 DNA follows: TGTGCCAGTAGCCTTATCAGGGGGAATGAGCAGTTCTTC.

The chain couples TRBV28 to TRBJ2-7; 7 nucleotides align to TRBD1. The CDR3 is 15 residues long. With 6 bases clipped from V and 0 bases from J, the junction kept 8 bases outside the gene matches. Per the germline V gene, CDR1 is MDHEN and CDR2 is SYDVKM. CDR3 coding DNA: TGTGCCAGCAGAGAGACAGGGTGGGGCTCCTACGAGCAGTACTTC. Translating gives CASRETGWGSYEQYF.

This chain connects TRBV19 to TRBJ2-2; tentatively, D is TRBD2 (6 bases). CDR1 and CDR2 from the germline V gene are LNHDA and SQIVND (reference sequence). V was pared by 3 bases and J by 7 bases, with 9 bases between. The CDR3 totals 13 residues. In DNA, the CDR3 is TGTGCCAGTAGTATGGAGGGTTTCGGGGAGCTGTTTTTT. This codes for CASSMEGFGELFF.

This clone was seen more than once but under ten times. This chain links TRBV2 with TRBJ2-5; unclear D gene. This CDR3 region has 11 residues. Per germline, CDR1 SNHLY and CDR2 FYNNEI. V lost 8 bases and J 5 bases, leaving 9 bases between the germline ends. CDR3: CASDALETQYF. In DNA form, the CDR3 reads TGTGCCAGCGATGCCCTTGAGACCCAGTACTTC.

The rearrangement joins TRBV19 to TRBJ2-5; D is uncertain. There are 12 residues in the CDR3. Deletions cut 8 bases from V and 1 base from J, with 8 bases between. The germline CDR1 and CDR2 sequences are LNHDA and SQIVND (reference sequence). The CDR3: CASPGPQETQYF. The DNA for the CDR3 is TGTGCCAGTCCCGGACCCCAAGAGACCCAGTACTTC.

This chain connects TRBV6-5 to TRBJ1-1; no clear D gene. The CDR3 extends over 15 amino acids. CDR1 MNHEY and CDR2 SVGAGI come from the germline V gene. V gave up 5 bases and J gave up 2 bases, with 15 bases separating them. Here the CDR3 DNA reads TGTGCCAGCAGTCACCGGGCCACATTAAACACTGAAGCTTTCTTT. It yields the protein CASSHRATLNTEAFF.

The chain joins TRBV2 to TRBJ1-1; D unresolved. The CDR3 is 12 residues long. V dropped 6 bases and J dropped 1 base, with 6 bases sitting between them. Germline V CDR1 and CDR2: SNHLY, FYNNEI. The CDR3 DNA is TGTGCCAGCAGGGAGGGGAACACTGAAGCTTTCTTT. It yields the protein CASREGNTEAFF.

The CDR3 reads CASSRDRGDYEQYF. As DNA, the CDR3 is TGTGCCAGCAGCCGGGACAGGGGAGACTACGAGCAGTACTTC. The chain couples TRBV5-8 to TRBJ2-7; 10 positions match TRBD1. CDR3 length equals 14 residues. Germline V gives CDR1 SGHTS, CDR2 YDEGEE. V lost 4 bases and J lost 3; bases outside the gene matches: 4.

The rearrangement joins TRBV2 to TRBJ1-4, with 7 nucleotides matching TRBD1. The V segment lost 8 bases and the J segment 0 bases; nucleotides outside the gene matches: 15. The germline gives CDR1 SNHLY, CDR2 FYNNEI. CDR3 length: 18 amino acids. CDR3: CASFFVRDRFATNEKLFF. In nucleotides, the CDR3 is TGTGCCAGCTTCTTTGTCCGGGACAGATTTGCAACTAATGAAAAACTGTTTTTT. The full variable domain, its missing parts supplied by reference TRBV2 and TRBJ1-4, is EPEVTQTPSHQVTQMGQEVILRCVPISNHLYFYWYRQILGQKVEFLVSFYNNEISEKSEIFDDQFSVERPDGSNFTLKIRSTKLEDSAMYFCASFFVRDRFATNEKLFFGSGTQLSVL.

The J gene is TRBJ2-3, the V gene TRBV5-1; possible D gene TRBD1, 5 bases. Germline V lookup: CDR1 SGHRS, CDR2 YFSETQ. The germline V and J ends were trimmed by 2 bases and 5 bases, with 12 bases remaining between them. CDR3 length: 14 amino acids. In nucleotides, the CDR3 is TGCGCCAGCAGCTTCGGCAGGGTGGTAGATACGCAGTATTTT. Its protein product is CASSFGRVVDTQYF.

The chain couples TRBV21-1 to TRBJ2-5; the table's D call, TRBD1, has no DNA check behind it. TRBV21-1 represents a pseudogene. This CDR3 region has 14 residues. Written as DNA, the CDR3 is TGTGCCAGCCTGCCCAGGGTCGGTCCAGAGACCCAGTACTTC. Translating gives CASLPRVGPETQYF.

This clone appeared a single time. This chain links TRBV28 with TRBJ2-7, with D perhaps TRBD2 (5 bases). Between the trimmed V and J ends, which lost 8 bases and 4 bases, there was a span of 9 bases. Germline V CDR1 and CDR2: MDHEN, SYDVKM. This CDR3 region has 11 residues. CDR3 amino acids: CASQVAYEQYF. CDR3 nucleotide sequence: TGTGCCAGCCAGGTAGCGTACGAGCAGTACTTC.

This clone was recorded a few times. This chain uses TRBV2 with TRBJ2-7; 8 bases line up with TRBD2. CDR1 is SNHLY and CDR2 is FYNNEI in the germline V gene. V dropped 9 bases and J dropped 4; count of bases not matched to a gene: 8. The CDR3 runs 13 residues. Written as DNA, the CDR3 is TGTGCCAGTGTAGCGGGACTAGGTTACGAGCAGTACTTC. Protein product: CASVAGLGYEQYF.

The V call is TRBV7-8, the J call TRBJ2-7, with a tentative D call TRBD2 (5 bases). This CDR3 spans 14 amino acids. Trimming cost V 1 base and J 3 bases, with 10 bases left between them. The germline V gene encodes CDR1 SGHVS and CDR2 FQNEAQ. In DNA form, the CDR3 reads TGTGCCAGCAGCTTAGAGGACGGAGGCTACGAGCAGTACTTC. It is translated as CASSLEDGGYEQYF.

This chain joins TRBV10-2 and TRBJ2-2; TRBD1 aligns across 7 bases. CDR3 length: 14 amino acids. Germline V gene lookup returns CDR1 WSHSY and CDR2 SAAADI. J lost 7 bases, V lost 4 bases, and 6 bases had no gene match. The CDR3 DNA reads TGCGCCAGCAGTGTCACAGGGGTCGGCGGGGAGCTGTTTTTT. It yields the protein CASSVTGVGGELFF.

This clone turned up a few times. V usage is TRBV20-1 and J usage is TRBJ2-3; D remains ambiguous. CDR3 length: 11 amino acids. Trimming took 4 bases from V and 2 from J, leaving 4 bases between them. CDR1 and CDR2 (germline): DFQATT, SNEGSKA (reference sequence). CDR3 nucleotide sequence: TGCAGTGCTATGGACACAGATACGCAGTATTTT. Encoded protein: CSAMDTDTQYF.

J is TRBJ2-3 and V is TRBV6-4; possibly TRBD1 for D (6 bases). The germline gives CDR1 MRHNA, CDR2 SNTAGT. V was shortened by 6 bases and J by 3 bases, with 10 bases between the two germline ends. This CDR3 has 13 amino acids. In DNA, the CDR3 is TGTGCCAGCAGGGACAGTGGGACAGATACGCAGTATTTT. It yields the protein CASRDSGTDTQYF.